This passage covers 26 T cell receptor beta chains from one sample sequenced in a study of siplizumab effects on memory and regulatory T cells. Profiled with immunoSEQ multiplex PCR; TCRdb holds only in-frame clones, not every one. Of around 77,000 clones listed, 91% are singletons. The sequencing sample was made of CD8+ T cells sorted from blood. These TCRs come from a human donor in good health.

This sequence joins TRBV2 and TRBJ2-1; 14 nucleotides align to TRBD2. Trimming took 3 bases from V and 8 from J; bases not matched to a gene: 18. The CDR3 runs to 20 residues. Germline assignment: CDR1 SNHLY and CDR2 FYNNEI. The CDR3 spells CASSDAGASGTSGSWYEQFF. DNA of the CDR3: TGTGCCAGCAGTGACGCGGGGGCCTCCGGGACTAGCGGGAGTTGGTATGAGCAGTTCTTC.

The chain carries TRBV4-2 and TRBJ2-7; a weak D match, TRBD2 (6 bases). Germline CDR1 and CDR2: LGHNA and YNFKEQ. V was shortened by 0 bases and J by 3 bases, with 12 bases between the two germline ends. CDR3 length: 15 residues. The CDR3 coding sequence is TGTGCCAGCAGCCAAGAAAACGGGGGACTCTACGAGCAGTACTTC. Protein sequence: CASSQENGGLYEQYF.

The chain couples TRBV14 to TRBJ2-1; maybe TRBD2 (5 bases). CDR3 length equals 15 residues. V gave up 2 bases and J gave up 6 bases, with 14 bases separating them. CDR1 SGHDN and CDR2 FVKESK come from the germline V gene. The CDR3 bases are TGTGCCAGCAGCCAACGATTCGGGGTAATCAATGAGCAGTTCTTC. Amino acid sequence: CASSQRFGVINEQFF.

The chain combines TRBV7-6 with TRBJ2-7, with D perhaps matching TRBD1 (5 bases). The CDR3 sequence is 15 residues long. Germline V gene data show CDR1 as SGHVS and CDR2 as FNYEAQ. V was clipped by 5 bases and J by 1 base, with 15 bases between them. CDR3 amino acids: CASSPKDKPSYEQYF. CDR3 nucleotides: TGTGCCAGCAGCCCTAAGGACAAACCTTCCTACGAGCAGTACTTC.

The chain is built from TRBV5-1 and TRBJ2-3; 7 nucleotides match TRBD2. The V gene's germline CDR1 is SGHRS and CDR2 YFSETQ. The CDR3 spans 15 residues. The trim removed 2 bases at V and 2 bases at J, leaving 5 bases unmatched. The CDR3 DNA sequence: TGCGCCAGCAGCTTTACGGGGGGACTCACAGATACGCAGTATTTT. As protein: CASSFTGGLTDTQYF.

The CDR3 DNA reads as TGTGCCAGCAGTTACTCGATGGGGTACGAGCAGTACTTC. Protein: CASSYSMGYEQYF. The gene calls are TRBV6-5 and TRBJ2-7; D unresolved. Trimming took 0 bases from V and 4 from J, leaving 7 bases between them. Germline loops: CDR1 MNHEY, CDR2 SVGAGI. The CDR3 consists of 13 residues.

This clone came up once. CDR3 amino acids: CASSPSGGTDTQYF. The CDR3 DNA reads as TGTGCCAGCAGCCCCTCAGGGGGCACAGATACGCAGTATTTT. This sequence joins TRBV6-5 and TRBJ2-3; D is perhaps TRBD1 (6 bases). Germline lookup yields CDR1 MNHEY and CDR2 SVGAGI. The CDR3 has 14 residues. Trimming shortened V by 6 bases and J by 1 base, and 11 bases separated the two germline ends.

V gene TRBV11-2 combines with J gene TRBJ2-5; 7 positions match TRBD1. Germline V gene data show CDR1 as SGHAT and CDR2 as FQNNGV. Trimming removed 2 bases from V and 5 bases from J; junction bases left unmatched: 2. The CDR3 contains 13 residues. The CDR3 nucleotides read TGTGCCAGCAGCTTACCCAGGGGGGAGACCCAGTACTTC. Its translation: CASSLPRGETQYF.

J is TRBJ2-3 and V is TRBV4-1; a weak D match, TRBD2 (5 bases). Between the trimmed V and J ends, which lost 0 bases and 1 base, there was a span of 5 bases. The CDR3 sequence is 14 residues long. The germline gives CDR1 MGHRA, CDR2 YSYEKL. CDR3 region: CASSQEGGTDTQYF. In DNA form, the CDR3 reads TGCGCCAGCAGCCAAGAGGGAGGCACAGATACGCAGTATTTT.

This clone was recorded only once. V usage is TRBV5-1 and J usage is TRBJ2-5, with 9 bases identical to TRBD1. V was pared by 6 bases and J by 3 bases, with 27 bases of the junction left unmatched. Looked up from germline, CDR1 is SGHRS and CDR2 is YFSETQ. CDR3 size: 21 residues. The CDR3 reads CASIQAGQGIFPGIVKETQYF. In DNA form, the CDR3 reads TGCGCCAGCATCCAGGCGGGACAGGGTATTTTTCCCGGGATCGTAAAAGAGACCCAGTACTTC.

The rearrangement joins TRBV5-8 to TRBJ1-5; no definite D call. This CDR3 has 14 amino acids. Germline-derived CDR1 and CDR2 are SGHTS and YDEGEE. The V gene lost 3 bases and the J gene lost 5 bases, with 12 bases spanning the gap. In DNA, the CDR3 is TGTGCCAGCAGCTCCAGCAGGTCACATCAGCCCCAGCATTTT. It translates to CASSSSRSHQPQHF.

The chain is built from TRBV2 and TRBJ1-1, with TRBD1 as a possible D gene (6 bases). Germline CDR1 and CDR2: SNHLY and FYNNEI. The CDR3 runs to 15 residues. Trimming pared 8 bases from V and 4 bases from J, leaving 20 bases between. The CDR3 region has the DNA TGTGCCAGCGCCCTTCTACAGGGCTCGTCCACTGAAGCTTTCTTT. As protein: CASALLQGSSTEAFF. Looking up the rest from reference TRBV2 and TRBJ1-1 gives the full variable domain: EPEVTQTPSHQVTQMGQEVILRCVPISNHLYFYWYRQILGQKVEFLVSFYNNEISEKSEIFDDQFSVERPDGSNFTLKIRSTKLEDSAMYFCASALLQGSSTEAFFGQGTRLTVV.

The V gene is TRBV4-1, the J gene TRBJ2-7; D is possibly TRBD1 or TRBD2 (5 bases each). Germline CDR1 and CDR2: MGHRA and YSYEKL. CDR3 length equals 15 residues. V was clipped by 2 bases and J by 2 bases, with 13 bases between them. CDR3 sequence (DNA): TGCGCCAGCAGCCAAAACCGGGACGGAACCTACGAGCAGTACTTC. Translation gives CASSQNRDGTYEQYF.

The chain uses TRBV2 and TRBJ2-7, with 10 bases that match TRBD2. The germline gives CDR1 SNHLY, CDR2 FYNNEI. CDR3 size: 13 residues. V gave up 8 bases and J gave up 5 bases; unmatched junction bases: 6. CDR3 residues: CASGSGGLDEQYF. DNA of the CDR3: TGTGCCAGCGGTAGCGGGGGGCTGGACGAGCAGTACTTC. The whole variable domain, remainder taken from reference TRBV2 and TRBJ2-7, is EPEVTQTPSHQVTQMGQEVILRCVPISNHLYFYWYRQILGQKVEFLVSFYNNEISEKSEIFDDQFSVERPDGSNFTLKIRSTKLEDSAMYFCASGSGGLDEQYFGPGTRLTVT.

This clone was detected once. The V gene is TRBV6-5, the J gene TRBJ1-2; perhaps TRBD1 as D (5 bases). Germline CDR1 MNHEY, CDR2 SVGAGI. This CDR3 contains 14 residues. The V gene lost 2 bases and the J gene lost 3 bases, with 10 bases spanning the gap. CDR3 sequence (DNA): TGTGCCAGCAGTTACGGGCAGGGTGACTATGGCTACACCTTC. Protein: CASSYGQGDYGYTF.

The rearrangement uses TRBV7-9 and TRBJ1-1; maybe TRBD1 (5 bases). In germline, CDR1 is SEHNR, CDR2 FQNEAQ (reference sequence). Trimming cost V 5 bases and J 0 bases, with 13 bases left between them. The CDR3 extends over 15 amino acids. Here the CDR3 reads CASSPLGDVNTEAFF. CDR3 coding DNA: TGTGCCAGCAGCCCTCTTGGGGACGTGAACACTGAAGCTTTCTTT.

The CDR3 region is CASSLRDGTLYSYEQYF. In DNA form, the CDR3 reads TGCGCCAGCAGCCTCCGGGACGGAACCCTATATTCCTACGAGCAGTACTTC. This chain joins TRBV5-1 and TRBJ2-7; D possibly uses TRBD1 or TRBD2 (5 bases each). From germline, CDR1 is SGHRS and CDR2 YFSETQ. The V gene lost 4 bases and the J gene lost 1 base, with 21 bases spanning the gap. The CDR3 sequence is 17 residues long.

This chain joins TRBV18 and TRBJ1-6; no firm D call. This CDR3 is built from 17 residues. CDR1 KGHSH and CDR2 LQKENI come from the germline V gene. V was cut by 2 bases and J by 0 bases, with 11 bases left in between. CDR3 DNA: TGTGCCAGCTCACCAATAGGCCGACCCTCCTATAATTCACCCCTCCACTTT. Translating it yields CASSPIGRPSYNSPLHF.

Written as DNA, the CDR3 is TGTGCCAGCGGGGGTAGAGGCACCGGGGAGCTGTTTTTT. It encodes CASGGRGTGELFF. The rearrangement links TRBV7-3 to TRBJ2-2, with D perhaps being TRBD1 or TRBD2 (5 bases each). The CDR3 extends over 13 amino acids. Germline V gene data show CDR1 as SGHTA and CDR2 as FQGTGA. Trimming cost V 8 bases and J 4 bases, with 11 bases left between them. Full variable domain (missing parts from reference TRBV7-3 and TRBJ2-2): GAGVSQTPSNKVTEKGKYVELRCDPISGHTALYWYRQSLGQGPEFLIYFQGTGAADDSGLPNDRFFAVRPEGSVSTLKIQRTERGDSAVYLCASGGRGTGELFFGEGSRLTVL.

The V and J genes are TRBV9 and TRBJ1-3, with D hard to call. The germline CDR1 and CDR2 sequences are SGDLS and YYNGEE. V was shortened by 4 bases and J by 0 bases, with 14 bases between the two germline ends. The CDR3 length is 16 residues. The CDR3 DNA reads as TGTGCCAGCAGCACTGAGGGAGGGCTCTCTGGAAACACCATATATTTT. Translating it yields CASSTEGGLSGNTIYF.

This rearrangement joins TRBV5-6 to TRBJ2-7; D ambiguous. Germline CDR1 reads SGHDT; CDR2 reads YYEEEE. V gave up 4 bases and J gave up 2 bases, with 19 bases separating them. The CDR3 loop spans 16 amino acids. This CDR3 is CASSPEPPAGAYEQYF. The CDR3 region has the DNA TGTGCCAGCAGCCCAGAGCCCCCAGCCGGAGCCTACGAGCAGTACTTC.

The chain combines TRBV7-6 with TRBJ1-1; D is ambiguous. Looked up from germline, CDR1 is SGHVS and CDR2 is FNYEAQ. The CDR3 length is 18 residues. The V gene lost 5 bases and the J gene lost 6 bases, with 28 bases spanning the gap. CDR3 sequence: CASSPEVSGFWGVSEAFF. CDR3 nucleotide sequence: TGTGCCAGCAGCCCAGAGGTATCGGGTTTTTGGGGAGTCTCTGAAGCTTTCTTT.

The chain carries TRBV25-1 and TRBJ2-1; D is undetermined. V lost 7 bases and J lost 7, with 11 bases in between. The CDR3 runs 12 residues. Germline CDR1 reads MGHDK; CDR2 reads SYGVNS. CDR3 in amino acids: CASTPKGNEQFF. In DNA, the CDR3 is TGTGCCAGCACCCCAAAGGGAAATGAGCAGTTCTTC.

Points on this clone: A far larger clone differs by one base, so this is likely a read error. V is TRBV5-1 and J is TRBJ1-2, with TRBD1 matching 7 bases. The germline CDR1 and CDR2 sequences are SGHRS and YFSETQ. The CDR3 loop spans 15 amino acids. V lost 3 bases to trimming and J lost 5 bases; unmatched junction nucleotides: 10. CDR3 nucleotide sequence: TGCGCCAGCAGCTACAGCGCCGGGACAGCTTATGGCTACACCTTC. Amino acids: CASSYSAGTAYGYTF.

The chain has TRBV10-3 and TRBJ2-5; tentatively, D is TRBD1 (6 bases). CDR3 length: 17 amino acids. V dropped 4 bases and J dropped 3 bases, with 21 bases sitting between them. CDR1 is ENHRY and CDR2 is SYGVKD in the germline V gene. The CDR3 DNA follows: TGTGCCATCAGTGGACGTTCGGGGCCAGGGGCGAAAGAGACCCAGTACTTC. As protein: CAISGRSGPGAKETQYF.

Written as DNA, the CDR3 is TGTGCCAGCAGTTCCGGGACAGGGTTGGAAAATGAGCAGTTCTTC. Protein product: CASSSGTGLENEQFF. The chain has TRBV6-5 and TRBJ2-1, with 9 positions matching TRBD1. Per the germline V gene, CDR1 is MNHEY and CDR2 is SVGAGI. CDR3 length equals 15 residues. J lost 7 bases, V lost 4 bases, and 8 bases had no gene match.